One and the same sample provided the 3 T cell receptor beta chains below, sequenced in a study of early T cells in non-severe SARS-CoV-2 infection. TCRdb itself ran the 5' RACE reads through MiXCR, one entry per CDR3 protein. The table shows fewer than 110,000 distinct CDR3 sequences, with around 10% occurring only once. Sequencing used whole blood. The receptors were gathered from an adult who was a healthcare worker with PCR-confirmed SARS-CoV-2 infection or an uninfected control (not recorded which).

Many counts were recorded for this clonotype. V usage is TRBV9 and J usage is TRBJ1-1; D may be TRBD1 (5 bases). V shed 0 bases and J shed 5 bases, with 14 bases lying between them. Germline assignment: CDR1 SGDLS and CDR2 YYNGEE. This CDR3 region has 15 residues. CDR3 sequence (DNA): TGTGCCAGCAGCGTAGCAGGTTTTGGGGGGACTGAAGCTTTCTTT. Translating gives CASSVAGFGGTEAFF.

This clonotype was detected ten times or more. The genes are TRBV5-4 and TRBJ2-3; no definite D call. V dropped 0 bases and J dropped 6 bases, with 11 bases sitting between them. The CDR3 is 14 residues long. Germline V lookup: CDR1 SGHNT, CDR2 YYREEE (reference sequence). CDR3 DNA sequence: TGTGCCAGCAGCTTGGATCCGCAGGCCGATACGCAGTATTTT. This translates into CASSLDPQADTQYF.

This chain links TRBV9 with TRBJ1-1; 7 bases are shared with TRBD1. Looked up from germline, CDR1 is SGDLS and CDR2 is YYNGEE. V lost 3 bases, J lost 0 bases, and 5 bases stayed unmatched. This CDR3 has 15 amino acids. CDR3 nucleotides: TGTGCCAGCAGCGGAGGGGACAGTCTGAACACTGAAGCTTTCTTT. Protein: CASSGGDSLNTEAFF. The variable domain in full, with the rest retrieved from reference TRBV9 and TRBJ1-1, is DSGVTQTPKHLITATGQRVTLRCSPRSGDLSVYWYQQSLDQGLQFLIQYYNGEERAKGNILERFSAQQFPDLHSELNLSSLELGDSALYFCASSGGDSLNTEAFFGQGTRLTVV.